This entry lists 13 T cell receptor beta chains sequenced from one sample in a study of blood T cell repertoires in COVID-19. TCRdb's copy holds only in-frame clones and misses some; the assay was immunoSEQ multiplex PCR. This sample yields around 450,000 clones, of which 87% are seen a single time; under 0.85% belongs to the top ten. The material sequenced was PBMCs or T cells enriched from blood (not recorded which). These receptors were collected from a woman between 18 and 29 years old who had recovered from COVID-19.

This clone was found a few times. V and J are TRBV7-9 and TRBJ1-1; 9 bases line up with TRBD1. After removal of 1 base from V and 4 bases from J, the junction contained 10 bases not matched to a gene. The CDR3 sequence is 17 residues long. CDR1 and CDR2 from the germline V gene are SEHNR and FQNEAQ (reference sequence). CDR3 region: CASSLVSSTGGGTEAFF. Here the CDR3 DNA reads TGTGCCAGCAGCTTAGTATCGTCTACAGGGGGCGGCACTGAAGCTTTCTTT.

This clone was seen only once. The V call is TRBV6-5, the J call TRBJ2-3, with a tentative D call TRBD2 (7 bases). CDR3 length: 15 amino acids. V shed 3 bases and J shed 1 base, with 11 bases lying between them. CDR1 MNHEY and CDR2 SVGAGI come from the germline V gene. The CDR3 here is CASSYGGGRTDTQYF. The CDR3 DNA reads as TGTGCCAGCAGTTATGGGGGGGGGCGCACAGATACGCAGTATTTT.

This chain uses TRBV9 with TRBJ1-2; 7 nucleotides match TRBD1. CDR1 SGDLS and CDR2 YYNGEE come from the germline V gene. The CDR3 is made up of 13 amino acids. V shed 4 bases, J shed 5 bases, and the junction held 5 bases outside the gene matches. CDR3 in amino acids: CASSSGQQYGYTF. CDR3 nucleotides: TGTGCCAGCAGCTCGGGACAGCAATATGGCTACACCTTC.

This clone has a handful of counts. The chain couples TRBV10-2 to TRBJ1-2, with 7 bases fitting TRBD1. V was pared by 4 bases and J by 0 bases, with 11 bases of the junction left unmatched. This CDR3 region has 17 residues. Germline lookup yields CDR1 WSHSY and CDR2 SAAADI. CDR3 amino acids: CASSAWDRSLANYGYTF. CDR3 nucleotide sequence: TGCGCCAGCAGTGCCTGGGACAGATCGCTAGCTAACTATGGCTACACCTTC.

This rearrangement joins TRBV20-1 to TRBJ2-7, with D perhaps TRBD2 (5 bases). The CDR3 spans 11 residues. The germline V and J ends were trimmed by 3 bases and 6 bases, with 9 bases remaining between them. Germline CDR1 DFQATT, CDR2 SNEGSKA (reference sequence). In nucleotides, the CDR3 is TGCAGTGCTAGCTCGGGGATCGAGCAGTACTTC. Amino acids: CSASSGIEQYF.

The CDR3 DNA sequence: TGCGCCAGCAGCTTGACCCAGGGGGCTCAATATGGCTACACCTTC. The encoded protein is CASSLTQGAQYGYTF. V and J are TRBV5-1 and TRBJ1-2; the match to TRBD1 covers 8 bases. This CDR3 has 15 residues. Germline CDR1 is SGHRS and CDR2 is YFSETQ. V trimming: 1 base; J trimming: 5 bases; junction bases outside the gene matches: 7.

This sequence joins TRBV5-1 and TRBJ1-1, with TRBD1 matching over 8 bases. The CDR3 runs 17 residues. J gave up 3 bases and V 4 bases, and 14 bases lay outside the gene matches. Germline-derived CDR1 and CDR2 are SGHRS and YFSETQ. This CDR3 is CASSHSLGQGEDTEAFF. The CDR3 nucleotides are TGCGCCAGCAGCCACTCCCTCGGACAGGGCGAGGACACTGAAGCTTTCTTT.

The chain recombines TRBV5-1 with TRBJ2-3; possibly TRBD1 for D (5 bases). This CDR3 comprises 15 residues. With 4 bases removed from V and 0 bases from J, the gap between germline ends came to 12 bases. CDR1 and CDR2 from the germline V gene are SGHRS and YFSETQ. The CDR3 DNA reads TGCGCCAGCAGCGAAACAGGTACTAGCACAGATACGCAGTATTTT. It encodes CASSETGTSTDTQYF.

This clone was observed a handful of times. CDR3 region: CASSEYRENTEAFF. The CDR3 DNA reads as TGTGCCAGCAGTGAATACAGGGAGAACACTGAAGCTTTCTTT. The chain employs TRBV2 and TRBJ1-1; the D gene is possibly TRBD1 (6 bases). CDR1 is SNHLY and CDR2 is FYNNEI in the germline V gene. The CDR3 is 14 amino acids. V was shortened by 2 bases and J by 1 base, with 8 bases between the two germline ends.

The chain couples TRBV15 to TRBJ1-6; maybe TRBD1 (5 bases). CDR1 and CDR2 from the germline V gene are LNHNV and YYDKDF (reference sequence). V shed 8 bases and J shed 3 bases, with 8 bases lying between them. CDR3 size: 13 residues. As DNA, the CDR3 is TGTGCCACCCAGGGTGACTATAATTCACCCCTCCACTTT. This translates into CATQGDYNSPLHF.

The J gene is TRBJ2-3, the V gene TRBV10-1; 9 positions agree with TRBD1. The CDR3 covers 16 residues. Germline values: CDR1 WNHNN, CDR2 SYGVQD (reference sequence). Trimming took 5 bases from V and 5 from J; bases not matched to a gene: 11. The CDR3 spells CASSPGTGPGQDTQYF. DNA for the CDR3: TGCGCCAGCAGTCCCGGGACAGGGCCCGGTCAAGATACGCAGTATTTT.

This chain links TRBV24-1 with TRBJ2-1, with 11 bases lining up with TRBD2. Trimming cost V 3 bases and J 5 bases; bases outside gene matches: 8. This CDR3 is 17 amino acids long. Germline assignment: CDR1 KGHDR and CDR2 SFDVKD. The CDR3 loop reads CATSDTGLAGVNNEQFF. Written as DNA, the CDR3 is TGTGCCACCAGTGATACAGGACTAGCGGGCGTAAACAATGAGCAGTTCTTC.

J is TRBJ1-5 and V is TRBV28; 8 positions match TRBD1. V shed 7 bases and J 1 base; nucleotides not matched to a gene: 15. Germline loops: CDR1 MDHEN, CDR2 SYDVKM. The CDR3 has 18 amino acids. The CDR3 protein is CASILQGANVRSNQPQHF. The CDR3 region has the DNA TGTGCCAGCATTCTCCAGGGGGCTAATGTTCGGAGCAATCAGCCCCAGCATTTT.